Sequencing of this T cell receptor (beta chain) was carried out in a study of blood T cell repertoires in COVID-19. Study overall: COVID-19 samples, acute and convalescent, were from the United States, Italy and Spain.

Original handling: Reference gene primer amplification yielded estimated nucleated cell counts. The assay was immunoSEQ multiplex PCR, and TCRdb's table has in-frame clones only and misses some. The V and J calls and the clone size are those of that table, but D and trimming were determined from the DNA. The data show more than 45,000 clones, approximately 87% seen once. V was shortened by 9 bases and J by 0 bases, with 6 bases between the two germline ends. This CDR3 comprises 12 residues. The J gene is TRBJ1-5, the V gene TRBV12-3 or TRBV12-4; D unresolved. Sequencing was done on a sample of peripheral blood. This TCR came from a human donor in a cohort sampled during active COVID-19. This CDR3 is CASKFSNQPQHF. CDR3 sequence (DNA): TGTGCCAGTAAATTTAGCAATCAGCCCCAGCATTTT.